The present T cell receptor beta chain was sequenced within a study of CD8 T cells in ankylosing spondylitis. The CDR3 consists of 14 residues. Germline V CDR1 and CDR2: SGHRS, YFSETQ. V lost 4 bases, J lost 0 bases, and 8 bases lay in between. In its sample, this clonotype was seen many times. Its specificity is unknown. Libraries for TCR beta were made by quantitative 5'-RACE with molecular barcodes. TCRdb re-called the 5' RACE reads through MiXCR, storing one row per CDR3 protein. The data show just under 350,000 distinct CDR3 sequences, under 15% seen once. General study results and limits: Seven to nine highly homologous variants formed a TCR beta motif that appeared characteristic of ankylosing spondylitis blood. Previously reported in reactive arthritis synovial fluid and blood were some of the motif variants. Clones linked to disease were reported to show significant enrichment in matched ankylosing spondylitis synovial fluid.

The receptor's source is a male donor with ankylosing spondylitis or in good health (not recorded which). The sample taken for sequencing was blood, either unsorted or a sorted T cell fraction (not recorded which). The chain has TRBV5-1 and TRBJ1-3, with TRBD1 as a possible D gene (5 bases). In DNA, the CDR3 is TGCGCCAGCAGCACTGACAGCTCTGGAAACACCATATATTTT. It specifies CASSTDSSGNTIYF.